This record looks at one T cell receptor (beta chain) sequence and its context. This sample is drawn from a study of T cells in Graves' hyperthyroidism and ophthalmopathy. RNA transcripts gave rise to amplified TCR beta CDR3 regions. The HTBI set primed first-round TCR CDR3 RT-PCR. TCRdb used MiXCR to reprocess the multiplex PCR reads, holding one entry per CDR3 protein. The sample consists of 800,000 or so distinct CDR3 sequences, 38% of them appearing once. The V gene lost 5 bases and the J gene lost 8 bases, with 15 bases spanning the gap. The CDR3 has 13 amino acids. Germline CDR1 is SEHNR and CDR2 is FQNEAQ (reference sequence).

This sequence was found in a man younger than 35 with Graves' hyperthyroidism. This chain connects TRBV7-9 to TRBJ1-2, with D maybe TRBD1 (6 bases). Sequencing used blood. The CDR3 bases are TGTGCCAGCAGCGGGACACAGGGTTTCGGCTACACCTTC. It specifies CASSGTQGFGYTF.